The clone carrying this TCR beta chain was detected many times. Its antigen is not known. The sample comes from a study of T-cell reconstitution after alpha-beta-depleted transplantation in children. Whole-study findings and limits: Some patients showed high day-60 TCRbeta diversity, which derived from surviving recipient T cells and thymic progenitors. Once a year had passed after transplant, T-cell counts and diversity came mostly from newly produced T cells. Alpha-beta T cells about two months after transplant reportedly derived from several hundred expanded graft clones.

Germline V gene sequence: CDR1 SGHRS, CDR2 YFSETQ. The CDR3 contains 20 residues. V lost 4 bases to trimming and J lost 3 bases; unmatched junction nucleotides: 21. Unique molecular identifiers featured in how the TCRbeta library was prepared. TCRdb ran MiXCR on the PCR reads and lists one entry per CDR3 protein. The sample records about 150,000 distinct CDR3 sequences, around 10% being singletons. This sequence joins TRBV5-1 and TRBJ1-5; 8 bases match TRBD1. This receptor was obtained from a female patient aged 2-10 years who had a stem cell transplant for congenital amegakaryocytic thrombocytopenia, so the T cells may come from the graft donor. The source material was PBMCs, mostly from graft donor cells, sampled 180 days after TCRalphabeta/CD19-depleted stem cell transplant. As DNA, the CDR3 is TGCGCCAGCAGCCCGAGACAGGGGCCCAACTACACACGTCCCAATCAGCCCCAGCATTTT. Translating it yields CASSPRQGPNYTRPNQPQHF.